The text below deals with one TCR beta chain. Its binding antigen is unknown. No much larger clonotype is one base removed from it; base qualities were not supplied. The sample is drawn from a study of shared clonotypes between healthy human individuals (TCRdb year 2020). Study-wide context: The cohort included three men and a couple of women between 18 and 49 years of age. For each donor, CD4 naive and CD4 memory were each run on three plates, CD8 naive on two plates, and CD8 memory on one plate. To estimate repertoire size and how much clonotypes are shared between individuals, the study performed deep sequencing of blood TCR repertoires from roughly five healthy adults. Libraries were prepared and TCR repertoires were sequenced by different laboratories using diverse techniques, in order to increase sequencing depth and limit assay-specific biases. Per donor, leukapheresis produced somewhere between about 0.85 and 9.5 billion PBMCs. Findings and caveats that apply to the study as a whole: Rarefaction of sorted-subset datasets indicated incomplete sequencing despite the large sequencing depth. Roughly 5% of naive CD4, around 4% of naive CD8, about 2.1% of memory CD4, and 0.4% of memory CD8 clonotypes were shared across four donors. Compared with non-shared clonotypes, the clonotypes found in all four sorted-subset donors had higher generation probabilities. Naive subsets generally had larger estimated clonotype richness than memory subsets. The small number of donors limited the genetic and exposure-history diversity represented. Based on pairwise subsampling, the degree of clonotype sharing among donors was expected to be affected by sequencing depth. Sampling was restricted to blood, and TCR repertoires in tissue are likely to differ from TCR repertoires in blood.

CDR1 and CDR2, looked up from the germline V gene, are MGHDK and SYGVNS. From its cysteine to its phenylalanine, the CDR3 spans 14 amino acids. The kept DNA is CDR3 alone, 42 bases in frame from the first base. A distance of 9 bases separates the germline ends of V and J, which lose 3 bases and 3 bases respectively. Using the deep immunoSEQ assay, multiplex PCR amplified TCR CDR3 regions from genomic DNA. Extracted genomic DNA from each cell subset was spread evenly across all wells of several immunoSEQ 96-well plates, with each plate serving as a replicate. For sorted subsets, each replicate PCR was loaded with about 0.2 ug genomic DNA, equivalent to 32,000 or so T cell genomes. The purified libraries were quantified using a Qubit 3.0 fluorometer, sized with a Bioanalyzer 2100, and then quantified again using the KAPA Library Quantification kit. A separate single-read 150-cycle Illumina NextSeq 550 flow cell was used to sequence each immunoSEQ 96-well plate. Regarding the original processing steps: Because the immunoSEQ output included only junctional sequences and no quality scores, the filtering could not be the same as the filtering used for full-length reads. Sequences were annotated with PyIR, a Python wrapper for IgBLAST v1.9, using IMGT germline references to assign V/J genes and CDR3. Reads were removed for weak V/J assignments (E-value above 1e-6), missing CDR3, stop codons, out-of-frame junctions, or ambiguous translated residues. V3J clonotypes were defined by identical inferred V gene, J gene, and CDR3 amino acid sequence. To compute the percentage overlap between repertoires, the number of shared unique clonotypes was divided by the size of the smaller repertoire. Richness of each repertoire was evaluated using RTK rarefaction, the Chao1 estimator, and Recon v2.1 estimates of unobserved clonotypes. Generation probabilities for all TCRbeta clonotypes obtained by the gDNA method from four donors were computed using OLGA. The table was pulled from immuneACCESS by TCRdb, which kept in-frame rearrangements only. Such tables lose some clones; where checked, under half of the loss comes from unresolved V genes, and the rest has no known cause. The V and J calls and clone size were taken over from that table, and D and trimming were inferred from the DNA. The sample records about 2.1 million clones, just under 95% of which are singletons. In total, the top ten clones hold 1.5% to 2% of the sample.

CD8 naive samples were obtained by positive selection for CCR7 among CD45RO-negative cells, yielding a CD45RA+CCR7+ population from which TemRA cells were excluded. Donors were healthy HIV-negative adults with no recently reported acute infections or vaccinations. Every donor was a Caucasian adult living in Nashville, Tennessee, USA. Blood was obtained by leukapheresis, after which PBMCs were separated by Ficoll-Histopaque density gradient centrifugation and cryopreserved in liquid nitrogen vapor phase. Analytical flow cytometry was used to check the purity and quantity of each magnetically sorted T cell population. From each sorted fraction, genomic DNA was isolated and quantified by UV absorbance on a Nanodrop 2000c.

The receptor was isolated from a man aged 18 to 30 in good health. Some clones in this sample may be carry-over from other donors' samples. The chain joins TRBV25-1 to TRBJ1-5, with an unclear D gene assignment. Specimen: naive CD8+ T cells from PBMCs. What this sample's cell subset or site label stands for: CD45RA+CCR7+. The DNA sequence is TGTGCCAGCAGTGATTCCGGCCCCAATCAGCCCCAGCATTTT. Translation gives CASSDSGPNQPQHF.